This T cell receptor beta chain is drawn from a study of cytomegalovirus exposure and HLA in healthy donors. Study-level points and caveats: What a later analysis reportedly showed was that an Asian-associated ancestry cluster had fewer N-insertions than the roughly 700-donor mean. Specificity of three CMV-associated chains for CMV antigens was verified in vitro.

This CDR3 contains 14 residues. The V end was cut by 5 bases, the J end by 0 bases, with 7 bases between. Germline V gives CDR1 MNHEY, CDR2 SVGAGI. In the case of this clone: Its antigen is currently unknown.

PCR used 60 Vbeta primers and 13 Jbeta primers. Methods used by the authors: Around 80 million unique TCR beta chains, around 11 million of them shared, were counted by a later analysis. Data came from immunoSEQ multiplex PCR; TCRdb stores just in-frame clones and leaves some out. V, J and clone size were drawn from that table, and D and trimming were deduced from the DNA. In the table there are roughly 100,000 clones, under 80% of which are singletons. Sequenced sample: PBMCs. This TCR was recovered from a woman aged 40 to 55 in good health and CMV-seropositive. This chain joins TRBV6-5 and TRBJ1-4; no reliable D call. The CDR3 coding sequence is TGTGCCAGCAGTAACAGTGCAACTAATGAAAAACTGTTTTTT. This gives the protein CASSNSATNEKLFF.